This T cell receptor (beta chain) was identified in a study of a mutant IDH1 vaccine in newly diagnosed glioma. In the study overall: Vaccine administration was initiated 4-6 weeks following radiotherapy alone, or with temozolomide cycles. Therapy received beforehand was radiotherapy, temozolomide, or both, with most patients given both. Study-level findings and limits: No link was apparently found between pseudoprogression and changes in top peripheral T cell clonotypes.

The CDR3 length is 15 residues. The germline gives CDR1 SGHRS, CDR2 YFSETQ. With 2 bases clipped from V and 3 bases from J, the junction kept 5 bases outside the gene matches. With regard to this clone: Its cognate antigen is unknown.

The sample's time point: week 47, end of study. Doses consisted of 300 ug of mutant IDH1 20-mer peptide each, paired with topical imiquimod. TCRdb's table, derived via immunoSEQ multiplex PCR, lists solely in-frame clones and lacks some. The sample consists of some 49,000 clones, 76% of them appearing once. The material sequenced was PBMCs, taken from a glioma patient whose treatment included an IDH1 peptide vaccine. The gene calls are TRBV5-1 and TRBJ2-7; TRBD1 agrees at 10 bases. The receptor was derived from a woman aged 40 to 55 with glioma. Some clones in this sample may be carry-over from other donors' samples. CDR3 nucleotide sequence: TGCGCCAGCAGCTTTCATTGGGACAGGGGCTACGAGCAGTACTTC. It yields the protein CASSFHWDRGYEQYF.